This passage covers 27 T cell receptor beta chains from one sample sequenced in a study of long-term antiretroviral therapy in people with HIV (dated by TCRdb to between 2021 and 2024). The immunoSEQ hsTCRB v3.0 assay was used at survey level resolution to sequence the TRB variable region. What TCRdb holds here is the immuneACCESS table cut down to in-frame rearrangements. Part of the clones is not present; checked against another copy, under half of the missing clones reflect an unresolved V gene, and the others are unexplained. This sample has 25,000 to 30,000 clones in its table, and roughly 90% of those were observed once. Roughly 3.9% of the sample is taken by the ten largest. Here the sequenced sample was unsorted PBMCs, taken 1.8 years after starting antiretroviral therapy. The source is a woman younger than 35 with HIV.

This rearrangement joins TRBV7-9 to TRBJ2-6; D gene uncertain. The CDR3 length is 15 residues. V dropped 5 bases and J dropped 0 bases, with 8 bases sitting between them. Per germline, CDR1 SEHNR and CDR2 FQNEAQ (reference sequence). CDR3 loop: CASSPPGSGANVLTF. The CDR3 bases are TGTGCCAGCAGCCCCCCGGGCTCTGGGGCCAACGTCCTGACTTTC.

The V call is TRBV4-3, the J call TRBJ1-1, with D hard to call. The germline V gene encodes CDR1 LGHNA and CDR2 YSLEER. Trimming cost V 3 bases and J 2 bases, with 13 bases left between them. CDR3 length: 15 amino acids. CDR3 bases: TGCGCCAGCAGCCAGGTTGGAATATTCAACACTGAAGCTTTCTTT. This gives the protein CASSQVGIFNTEAFF.

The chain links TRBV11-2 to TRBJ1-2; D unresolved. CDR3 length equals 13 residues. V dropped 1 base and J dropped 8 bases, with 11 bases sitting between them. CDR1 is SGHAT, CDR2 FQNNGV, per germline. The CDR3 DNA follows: TGTGCCAGCAGCTTAGGAGGGCGGGAAGGCTACACCTTC. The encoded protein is CASSLGGREGYTF.

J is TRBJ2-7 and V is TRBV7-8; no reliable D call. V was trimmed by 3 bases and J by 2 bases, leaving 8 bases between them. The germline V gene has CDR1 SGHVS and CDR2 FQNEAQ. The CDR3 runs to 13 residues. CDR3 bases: TGTGCCAGCAGCTTGGACGGAACCTACGAGCAGTACTTC. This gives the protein CASSLDGTYEQYF. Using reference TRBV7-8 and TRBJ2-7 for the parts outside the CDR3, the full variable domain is GAGVSQSPRYKVAKRGQDVALRCDPISGHVSLFWYQQALGQGPEFLTYFQNEAQLDKSGLPSDRFFAERPEGSVSTLKIQRTQQEDSAVYLCASSLDGTYEQYFGPGTRLTVT.

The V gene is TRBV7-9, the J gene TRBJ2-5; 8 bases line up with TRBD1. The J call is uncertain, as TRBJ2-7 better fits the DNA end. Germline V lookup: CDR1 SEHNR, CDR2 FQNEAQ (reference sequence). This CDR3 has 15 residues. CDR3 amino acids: CASRSTGGNYYEQYF. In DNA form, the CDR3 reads TGTGCCAGCAGATCTACAGGGGGGAATTATTACGAGCAGTACTTC.

Here the CDR3 reads CASSLGGDTEAFF. Here the CDR3 DNA reads TGTGCCAGCAGCTTAGGAGGGGACACTGAAGCTTTCTTT. The chain has TRBV7-2 and TRBJ1-1; possible D gene TRBD1, 5 bases. V shed 1 base and J shed 3 bases, with 6 bases lying between them. CDR1 is SGHTA and CDR2 is FQGNSA in the germline V gene. The CDR3 has 13 residues.

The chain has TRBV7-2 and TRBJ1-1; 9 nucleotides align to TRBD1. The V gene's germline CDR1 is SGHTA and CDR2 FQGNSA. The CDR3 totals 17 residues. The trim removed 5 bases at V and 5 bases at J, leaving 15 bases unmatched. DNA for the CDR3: TGTGCCAGCAGCGCCCCGGGACAGGGTTTAGTGATGACTGAAGCTTTCTTT. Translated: CASSAPGQGLVMTEAFF.

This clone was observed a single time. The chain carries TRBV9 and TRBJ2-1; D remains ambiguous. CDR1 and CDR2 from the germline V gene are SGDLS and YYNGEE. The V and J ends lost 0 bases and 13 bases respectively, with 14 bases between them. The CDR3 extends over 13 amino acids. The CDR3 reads CASSVVLLSPQFF. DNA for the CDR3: TGTGCCAGCAGCGTAGTCTTACTTTCCCCCCAGTTCTTC.

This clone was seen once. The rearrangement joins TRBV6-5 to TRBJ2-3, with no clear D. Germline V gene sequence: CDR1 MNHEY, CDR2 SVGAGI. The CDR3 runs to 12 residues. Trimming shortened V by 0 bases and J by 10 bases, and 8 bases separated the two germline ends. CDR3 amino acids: CASSYSLGPQYF. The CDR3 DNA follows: TGTGCCAGCAGTTACTCCCTTGGCCCGCAGTATTTT.

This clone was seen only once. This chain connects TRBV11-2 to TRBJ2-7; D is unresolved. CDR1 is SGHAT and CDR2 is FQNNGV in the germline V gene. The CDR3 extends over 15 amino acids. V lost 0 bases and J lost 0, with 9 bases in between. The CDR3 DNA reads TGTGCCAGCAGCTTAGATGCTTCAAGCTCCTACGAGCAGTACTTC. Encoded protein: CASSLDASSSYEQYF.

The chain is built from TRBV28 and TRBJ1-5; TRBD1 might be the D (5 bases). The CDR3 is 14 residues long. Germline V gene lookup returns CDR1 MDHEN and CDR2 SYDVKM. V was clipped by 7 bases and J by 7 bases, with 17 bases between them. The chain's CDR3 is CASNLPGTFQPQHF. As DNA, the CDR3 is TGTGCCAGCAACTTACCCGGGACCTTCCAGCCCCAGCATTTT.

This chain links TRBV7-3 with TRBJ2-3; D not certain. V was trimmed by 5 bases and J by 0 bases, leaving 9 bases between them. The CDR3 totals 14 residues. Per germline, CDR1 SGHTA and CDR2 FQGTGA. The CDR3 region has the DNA TGTGCCAGCAGCGTTAGCAGGAGCACAGATACGCAGTATTTT. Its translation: CASSVSRSTDTQYF.

The CDR3 DNA reads TGTGCCAGCAGCCAGCGAGCGGGAGGGCCGAGTAGGAGCAATGAGCAGTTCTTC. It specifies CASSQRAGGPSRSNEQFF. The rearrangement joins TRBV11-2 to TRBJ2-1; 10 bases align to TRBD2. The CDR3 totals 18 residues. The junction had 16 bases not matched to a gene; V was cut back by 5 bases and J by 6 bases. Looked up from germline, CDR1 is SGHAT and CDR2 is FQNNGV.

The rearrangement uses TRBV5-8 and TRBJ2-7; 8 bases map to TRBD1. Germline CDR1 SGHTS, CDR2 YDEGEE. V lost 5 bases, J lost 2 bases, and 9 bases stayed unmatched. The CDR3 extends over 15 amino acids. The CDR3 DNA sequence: TGTGCCAGCAGATTTTCTAGACAGGGGACCTACGAGCAGTACTTC. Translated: CASRFSRQGTYEQYF. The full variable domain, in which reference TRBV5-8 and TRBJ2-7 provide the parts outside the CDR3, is EAGVTQSPTHLIKTRGQQATLRCSPISGHTSVYWYQQALGLGLQFLLWYDEGEERNRGNFPPRFSGRQFPNYSSELNVNALELEDSALYLCASRFSRQGTYEQYFGPGTRLTVT.

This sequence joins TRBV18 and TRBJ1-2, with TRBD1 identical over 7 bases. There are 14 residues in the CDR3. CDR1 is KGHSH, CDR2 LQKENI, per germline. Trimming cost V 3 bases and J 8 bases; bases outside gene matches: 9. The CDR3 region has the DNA TGTGCCAGCTCACCTGACAGGGACCTTTTAGGCTACACCTTC. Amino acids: CASSPDRDLLGYTF.

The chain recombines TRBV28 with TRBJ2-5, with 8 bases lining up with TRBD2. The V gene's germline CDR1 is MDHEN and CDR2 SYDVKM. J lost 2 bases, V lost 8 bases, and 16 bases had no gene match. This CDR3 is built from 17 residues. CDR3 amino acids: CASSSVSGRKGQETQYF. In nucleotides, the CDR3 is TGTGCCAGCTCTTCCGTCAGCGGGAGAAAAGGGCAAGAGACCCAGTACTTC.

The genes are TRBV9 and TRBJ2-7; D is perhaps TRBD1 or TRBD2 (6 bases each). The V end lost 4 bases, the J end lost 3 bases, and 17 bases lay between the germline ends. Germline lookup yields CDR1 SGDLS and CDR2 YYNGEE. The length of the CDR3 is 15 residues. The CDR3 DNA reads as TGTGCCAGCAGCCCTGATGGGGGGCGCAGCTACGAGCAGTACTTC. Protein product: CASSPDGGRSYEQYF.

CDR3 coding DNA: TGCAGTGCTAGAATTTTGTACGAGCAGTACTTC. The encoded protein is CSARILYEQYF. V and J are TRBV20-1 and TRBJ2-7; D ambiguous. Trimming took 2 bases from V and 4 from J, leaving 6 bases between them. Germline CDR1 and CDR2: DFQATT and SNEGSKA (reference sequence). The CDR3 spans 11 residues.

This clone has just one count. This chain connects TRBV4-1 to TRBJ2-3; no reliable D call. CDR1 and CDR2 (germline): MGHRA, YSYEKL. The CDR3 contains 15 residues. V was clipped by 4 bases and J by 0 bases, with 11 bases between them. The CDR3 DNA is TGCGCCAGCAGCCCCCTCTGGCGCAGCACAGATACGCAGTATTTT. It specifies CASSPLWRSTDTQYF.

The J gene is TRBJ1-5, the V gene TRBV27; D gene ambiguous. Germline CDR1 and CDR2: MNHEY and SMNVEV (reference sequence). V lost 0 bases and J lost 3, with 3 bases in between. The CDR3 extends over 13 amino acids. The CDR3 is CASSLSDNQPQHF. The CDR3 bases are TGTGCCAGCAGTTTATCGGACAATCAGCCCCAGCATTTT.

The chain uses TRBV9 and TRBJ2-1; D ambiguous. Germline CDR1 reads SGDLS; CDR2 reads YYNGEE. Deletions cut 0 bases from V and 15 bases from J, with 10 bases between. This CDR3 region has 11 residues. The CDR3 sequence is CASSVGLKLFF. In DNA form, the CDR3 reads TGTGCCAGCAGCGTAGGGCTTAAACTGTTCTTC.

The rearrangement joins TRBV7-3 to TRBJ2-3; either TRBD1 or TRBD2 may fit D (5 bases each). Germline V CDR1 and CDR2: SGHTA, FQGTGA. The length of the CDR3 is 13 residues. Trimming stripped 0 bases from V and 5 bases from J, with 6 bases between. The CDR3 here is CASSLTGVDTQYF. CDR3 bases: TGTGCCAGCAGCTTAACGGGGGTAGATACGCAGTATTTT.

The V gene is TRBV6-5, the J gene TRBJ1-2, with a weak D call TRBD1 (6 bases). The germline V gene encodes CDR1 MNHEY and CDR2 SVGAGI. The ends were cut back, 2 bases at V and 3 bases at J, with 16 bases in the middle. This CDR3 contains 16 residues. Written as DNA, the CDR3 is TGTGCCAGCAGTTACCCCCTGGGGGGCCCGTACTATGGCTACACCTTC. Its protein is CASSYPLGGPYYGYTF.

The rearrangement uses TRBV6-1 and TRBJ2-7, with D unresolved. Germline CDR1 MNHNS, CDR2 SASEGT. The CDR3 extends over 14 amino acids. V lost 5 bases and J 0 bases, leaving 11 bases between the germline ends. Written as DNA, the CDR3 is TGTGCCAGCAGTAAGATATGGAGCTCCTACGAGCAGTACTTC. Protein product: CASSKIWSSYEQYF.

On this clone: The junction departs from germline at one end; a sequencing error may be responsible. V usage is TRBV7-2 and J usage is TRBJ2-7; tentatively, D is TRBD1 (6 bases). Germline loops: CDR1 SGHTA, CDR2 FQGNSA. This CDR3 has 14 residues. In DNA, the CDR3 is TGCGCCAGCAGCCCCCGGACGGGCAGGGGCGAGCAGTACTTC. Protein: CASSPRTGRGEQYF.

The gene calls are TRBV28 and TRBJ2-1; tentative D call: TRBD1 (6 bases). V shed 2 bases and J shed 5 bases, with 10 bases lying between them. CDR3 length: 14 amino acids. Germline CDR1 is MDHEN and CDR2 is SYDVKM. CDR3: CASSLPGQNNEQFF. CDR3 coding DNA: TGTGCCAGCAGTTTACCCGGACAGAACAATGAGCAGTTCTTC.

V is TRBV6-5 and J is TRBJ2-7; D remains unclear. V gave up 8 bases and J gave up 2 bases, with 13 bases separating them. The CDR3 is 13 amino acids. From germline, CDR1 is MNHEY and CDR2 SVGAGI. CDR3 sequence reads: CASGPMYPYEQYF. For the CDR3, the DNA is TGTGCCAGCGGCCCGATGTACCCCTACGAGCAGTACTTC.